This TCR beta chain comes out of a study of long-term antiretroviral therapy in people with HIV. Whole-study findings and limits: Every time point showed a repertoire led by clones expanded before ART. Repertoires from HIV showed CDR3 length ranges narrower than those of controls. Upon ART, diversity increased but remained lower than transplant donor controls.

On this clone: The antigen remains unidentified.

Losses at the gene ends were 3 bases for V and 7 bases for J; bases not matched to a gene: 10. The CDR3 covers 15 residues. CDR1 is SGHRS and CDR2 is YFSETQ in the germline V gene. At the survey level, the v3.0 immunoSEQ assay was run. Produced via immunoSEQ multiplex PCR; TCRdb's table is partial and in-frame only. The data show tens of thousands of clones, over 70% seen once. V gene TRBV5-1 combines with J gene TRBJ2-3, with 8 nucleotides matching TRBD2. Sequencing was performed on unsorted PBMCs, taken 1.2 years after starting antiretroviral therapy. The clonotype was recovered from a woman aged 40 to 49 with HIV. As DNA, the CDR3 is TGCGCCAGCAGCTACCTAGCGGGCGAGGGTAATACGCAGTATTTT. Encoded protein: CASSYLAGEGNTQYF.